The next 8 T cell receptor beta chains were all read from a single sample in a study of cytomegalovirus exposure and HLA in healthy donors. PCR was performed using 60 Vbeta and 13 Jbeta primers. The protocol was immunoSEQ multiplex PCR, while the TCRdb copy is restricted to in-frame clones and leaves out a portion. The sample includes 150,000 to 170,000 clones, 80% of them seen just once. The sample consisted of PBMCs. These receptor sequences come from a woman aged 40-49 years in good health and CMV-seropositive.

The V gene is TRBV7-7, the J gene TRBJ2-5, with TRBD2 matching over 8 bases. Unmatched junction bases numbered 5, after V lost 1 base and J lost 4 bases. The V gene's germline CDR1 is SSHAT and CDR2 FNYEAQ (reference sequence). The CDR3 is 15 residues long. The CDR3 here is CASSLENGRGETQYF. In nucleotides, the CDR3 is TGTGCCAGCAGCTTAGAAAACGGGAGGGGAGAGACCCAGTACTTC.

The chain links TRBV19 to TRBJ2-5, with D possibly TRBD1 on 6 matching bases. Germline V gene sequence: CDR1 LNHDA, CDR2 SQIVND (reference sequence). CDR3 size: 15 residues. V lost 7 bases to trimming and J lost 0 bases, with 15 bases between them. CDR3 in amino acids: CASKVTGSYQETQYF. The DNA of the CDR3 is TGTGCCAGTAAGGTAACAGGGTCGTACCAAGAGACCCAGTACTTC.

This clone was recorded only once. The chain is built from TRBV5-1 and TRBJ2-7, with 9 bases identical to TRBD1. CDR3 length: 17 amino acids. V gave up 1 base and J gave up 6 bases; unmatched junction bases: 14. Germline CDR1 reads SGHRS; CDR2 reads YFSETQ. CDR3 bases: TGCGCCAGCAGCTTGAAACCGCCGGGACAGGGAATCTCCGAGCAGTACTTC. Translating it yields CASSLKPPGQGISEQYF.

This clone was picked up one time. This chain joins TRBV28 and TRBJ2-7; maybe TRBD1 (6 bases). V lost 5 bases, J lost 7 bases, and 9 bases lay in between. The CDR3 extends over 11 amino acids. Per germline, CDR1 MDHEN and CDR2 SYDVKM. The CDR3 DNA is TGTGCCAGCAGTGTAGGGGGAGAGCAGTACTTC. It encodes CASSVGGEQYF.

As DNA, the CDR3 is TGTGCCAGCAGCATACTAGCGGGAGTTTACAATGAGCAGTTCTTC. The encoded protein is CASSILAGVYNEQFF. The gene calls are TRBV5-5 and TRBJ2-1; 11 bases agree with TRBD2. Trimming at V came to 4 bases and at J to 4 bases, leaving 4 bases not matched to a gene. The CDR3 length is 15 residues. Germline values: CDR1 SGHKS, CDR2 YYEKEE (reference sequence).

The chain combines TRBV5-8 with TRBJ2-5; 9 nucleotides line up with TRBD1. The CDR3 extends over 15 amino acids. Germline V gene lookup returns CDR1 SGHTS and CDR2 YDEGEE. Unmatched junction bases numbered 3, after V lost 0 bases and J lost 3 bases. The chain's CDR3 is CASSLGDRVEETQYF. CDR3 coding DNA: TGTGCCAGCAGCTTGGGGGACAGGGTGGAAGAGACCCAGTACTTC.

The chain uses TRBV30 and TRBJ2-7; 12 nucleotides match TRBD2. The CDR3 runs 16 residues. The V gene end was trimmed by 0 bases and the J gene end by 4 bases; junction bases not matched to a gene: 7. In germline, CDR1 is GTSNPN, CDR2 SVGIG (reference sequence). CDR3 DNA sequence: TGTGCCTGGAGTGTTCCTAGCGGGAGGGCCGGTTACGAGCAGTACTTC. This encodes CAWSVPSGRAGYEQYF.

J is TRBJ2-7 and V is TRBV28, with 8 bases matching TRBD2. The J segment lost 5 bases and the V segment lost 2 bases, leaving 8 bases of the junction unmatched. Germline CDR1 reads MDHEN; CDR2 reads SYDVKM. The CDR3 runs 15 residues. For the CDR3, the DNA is TGTGCCAGCAGTTTAAGAAGAGCGGGAGCCCACGAGCAGTACTTC. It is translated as CASSLRRAGAHEQYF.